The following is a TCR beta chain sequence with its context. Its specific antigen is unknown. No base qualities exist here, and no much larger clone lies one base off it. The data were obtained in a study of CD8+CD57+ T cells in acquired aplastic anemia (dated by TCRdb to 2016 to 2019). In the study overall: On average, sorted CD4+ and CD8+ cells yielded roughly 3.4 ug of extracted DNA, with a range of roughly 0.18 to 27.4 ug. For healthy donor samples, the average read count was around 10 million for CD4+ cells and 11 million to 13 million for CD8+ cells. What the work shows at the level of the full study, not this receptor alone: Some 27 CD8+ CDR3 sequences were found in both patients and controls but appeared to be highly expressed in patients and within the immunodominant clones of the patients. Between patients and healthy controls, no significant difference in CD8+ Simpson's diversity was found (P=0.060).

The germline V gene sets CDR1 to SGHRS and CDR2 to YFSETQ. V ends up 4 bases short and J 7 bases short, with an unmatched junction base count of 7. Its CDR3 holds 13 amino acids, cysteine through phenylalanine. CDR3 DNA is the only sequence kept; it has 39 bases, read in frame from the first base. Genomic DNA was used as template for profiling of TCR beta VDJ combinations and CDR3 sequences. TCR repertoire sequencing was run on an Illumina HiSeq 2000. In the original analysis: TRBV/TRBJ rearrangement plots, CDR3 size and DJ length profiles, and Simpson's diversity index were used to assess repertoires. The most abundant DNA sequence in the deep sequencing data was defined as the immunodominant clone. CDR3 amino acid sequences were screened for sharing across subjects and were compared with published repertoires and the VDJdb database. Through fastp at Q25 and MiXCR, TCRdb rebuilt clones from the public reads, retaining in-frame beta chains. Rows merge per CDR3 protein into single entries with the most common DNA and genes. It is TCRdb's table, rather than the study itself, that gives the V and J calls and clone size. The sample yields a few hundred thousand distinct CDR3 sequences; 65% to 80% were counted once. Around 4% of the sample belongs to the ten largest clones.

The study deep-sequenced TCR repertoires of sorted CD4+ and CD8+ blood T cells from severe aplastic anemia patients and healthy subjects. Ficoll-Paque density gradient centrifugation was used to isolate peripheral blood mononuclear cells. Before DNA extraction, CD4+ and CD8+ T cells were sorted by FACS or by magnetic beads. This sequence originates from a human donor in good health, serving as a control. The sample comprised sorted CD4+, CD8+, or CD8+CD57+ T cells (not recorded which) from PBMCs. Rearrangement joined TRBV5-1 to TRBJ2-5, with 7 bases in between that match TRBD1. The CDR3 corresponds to CASSGTGVGTQYF. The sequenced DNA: TGCGCCAGCAGCGGAACAGGGGTGGGGACCCAGTACTTC.